One sample yielded the 15 T cell receptor beta chains listed below, sequenced in a study of T cell repertoires in urothelial bladder cancer. The repertoire was sequenced with immunoSEQ multiplex PCR; TCRdb's copy has only in-frame clones and lacks some. The repertoire has roughly 11,000 clones, approximately 70% of them found once; the top ten carry 5.5% to 7%. Sequencing input: tumor-infiltrating cells from bladder cancer. These receptors all come from a human donor with a benign inflammatory bladder lesion.

The genes are TRBV29-1 and TRBJ2-1; TRBD2 matches 9 bases. The CDR3 loop spans 15 amino acids. V lost 2 bases and J lost 4; bases outside the gene matches: 6. Germline V gene sequence: CDR1 SQVTM, CDR2 ANQGSEA. This chain's CDR3 is CSVEYAGGLYNEQFF. DNA for the CDR3: TGCAGCGTTGAATACGCGGGGGGGCTTTACAATGAGCAGTTCTTC.

This clone has more than one count but fewer than ten. The gene calls are TRBV30 and TRBJ1-2, with D possibly matching TRBD1 (6 bases). Germline CDR1 reads GTSNPN; CDR2 reads SVGIG (reference sequence). CDR3 length equals 13 residues. V lost 0 bases and J 4 bases, leaving 9 bases between the germline ends. As DNA, the CDR3 is TGTGCCTGGAGTGTGAGGGACACCTATGGCTACACCTTC. Its translation: CAWSVRDTYGYTF.

This clone came up once. J is TRBJ2-7 and V is TRBV7-3; D not certain. Trimming cost V 7 bases and J 0 bases, with 7 bases left between them. There are 12 residues in the CDR3. Per germline, CDR1 SGHTA and CDR2 FQGTGA. CDR3 protein: CASTPSSYEQYF. CDR3 sequence (DNA): TGTGCCAGCACCCCGAGCTCCTACGAGCAGTACTTC.

The CDR3 spells CASSLATGPYEQYF. CDR3 nucleotide sequence: TGTGCCAGCAGCTTAGCGACAGGGCCCTACGAGCAGTACTTC. V and J are TRBV7-2 and TRBJ2-7, with 7 bases that match TRBD1. J was trimmed by 2 bases and V by 0 bases; bases with no gene match: 1. In germline, CDR1 is SGHTA, CDR2 FQGNSA. This CDR3 spans 14 amino acids.

The chain carries TRBV6-1 and TRBJ1-1; TRBD1 aligns across 7 bases. Trimming cost V 5 bases and J 8 bases; bases outside gene matches: 11. The CDR3 is made up of 14 amino acids. Germline CDR1 reads MNHNS; CDR2 reads SASEGT. In DNA, the CDR3 is TGTGCCAGCAGTCTGGACAGGTTGTGGGGGGAAGCTTTCTTT. This translates into CASSLDRLWGEAFF.

J is TRBJ2-2 and V is TRBV29-1; D gene uncertain. V was trimmed by 3 bases and J by 7 bases, leaving 12 bases between them. This CDR3 is built from 13 residues. Germline V gene sequence: CDR1 SQVTM, CDR2 ANQGSEA. The CDR3 loop is CSVELARFGELFF. CDR3 DNA: TGCAGCGTTGAGCTCGCGCGTTTCGGGGAGCTGTTTTTT.

The V gene is TRBV4-1, the J gene TRBJ2-5; 7 bases align to TRBD2. V gave up 4 bases and J gave up 4 bases; unmatched junction bases: 6. The CDR3 spans 14 residues. Germline V CDR1 and CDR2: MGHRA, YSYEKL. The CDR3 protein is CASSLTGGGETQYF. DNA for the CDR3: TGCGCCAGCAGCCTTACGGGGGGTGGAGAGACCCAGTACTTC.

The V and J genes are TRBV4-1 and TRBJ2-4, with TRBD2 as a possible D gene (5 bases). The CDR3 is 17 amino acids. The germline V gene encodes CDR1 MGHRA and CDR2 YSYEKL. Trimming removed 2 bases at V and 1 base at J, with 15 bases between. As DNA, the CDR3 is TGCGCCAGCAGCCAACCACTTCTAGCTTGGGCCAAAAACATTCAGTACTTC. It encodes CASSQPLLAWAKNIQYF.

This sequence joins TRBV6-5 and TRBJ1-4; no clear D. The CDR3 extends over 13 amino acids. Trimming removed 2 bases from V and 8 bases from J, with 9 bases in between. Germline V CDR1 and CDR2: MNHEY, SVGAGI. CDR3: CASSYVGNEKLFF. In DNA form, the CDR3 reads TGTGCCAGCAGTTACGTAGGGAACGAAAAACTGTTTTTT.

V and J are TRBV19 and TRBJ1-4; perhaps TRBD1 as D (6 bases). CDR1 and CDR2 from the germline V gene are LNHDA and SQIVND (reference sequence). The CDR3 runs 13 residues. Trimming left V 3 bases short and J 7 bases short, with 9 bases between. The CDR3 region is CASSIRTAEKLFF. The CDR3 coding sequence is TGTGCCAGTAGTATTCGGACAGCTGAAAAACTGTTTTTT.

This clone was recorded only once. The rearrangement uses TRBV6-5 and TRBJ2-5; TRBD1 agrees at 9 bases. Germline values: CDR1 MNHEY, CDR2 SVGAGI. The CDR3 is 15 residues long. V was pared by 6 bases and J by 7 bases, with 12 bases of the junction left unmatched. CDR3 loop: CASRPGQGYSWTQYF. The CDR3 DNA follows: TGTGCCAGCAGACCGGGACAGGGCTACTCCTGGACCCAGTACTTC.

The J gene is TRBJ2-1, the V gene TRBV10-3; 10 bases are shared with TRBD2. The CDR3 is 13 residues long. The junction had 5 bases not matched to a gene; V was cut back by 10 bases and J by 5 bases. Germline CDR1 ENHRY, CDR2 SYGVKD. The CDR3 loop is CATASGGNNEQFF. The CDR3 DNA reads as TGTGCCACCGCTAGCGGGGGTAACAATGAGCAGTTCTTC.

This clone was found once. The CDR3 spells CATSRGRSEHNEQFF. CDR3 coding DNA: TGTGCCACCAGCAGAGGACGGTCCGAGCACAATGAGCAGTTCTTC. The chain is built from TRBV15 and TRBJ2-1; D remains unclear. Germline values: CDR1 LNHNV, CDR2 YYDKDF (reference sequence). The ends were cut back, 1 base at V and 5 bases at J, with 12 bases in the middle. There are 15 residues in the CDR3.

The chain carries TRBV12-5 and TRBJ1-2; D remains unclear. The CDR3 runs 15 residues. V lost 3 bases and J 8 bases, leaving 19 bases between the germline ends. CDR1 and CDR2 from the germline V gene are LGHNT and FRNRAP. CDR3 nucleotides: TGTGCTAGTGGTTTAGATAGGGTTCCTGCTTGGGGCTACACCTTC. This codes for CASGLDRVPAWGYTF.

V is TRBV2 and J is TRBJ2-2, with D unclear. The germline CDR1 and CDR2 sequences are SNHLY and FYNNEI. This CDR3 has 13 residues. With 2 bases removed from V and 10 bases from J, the gap between germline ends came to 11 bases. This CDR3 is CASSEHVFEELFF. The CDR3 DNA sequence: TGTGCCAGCAGTGAACACGTGTTTGAGGAGCTGTTTTTT.